The rows below give T cell receptor beta chains drawn from one sample of a study of beta chain features in type 1 diabetes. Profiling relied on immunoSEQ multiplex PCR, and the TCRdb table lists in-frame clones only, not all of them. The sample shows about 280,000 clones, over 12% of them seen only once. The sample comprised naive CD4+ T cells from blood. The source of these receptors is a man in his late teens or twenties with type 1 diabetes. Each CDR3 is given with its conserved first and last residue. D genes are given only for firm matches. Only some rows state a clone size, as once, few, many or a class for expanded clones.

>TRBV7-2|TRBJ2-1|few|NA
TGTGCCAGCAGCTTGGGGGGAGATTTGAATGAGCAGTTCTTC
CASSLGGDLNEQFF
>TRBV5-1|TRBJ2-1|NA|NA
TGCGCCAGCCGTGGTAGTCCCCCGAGCTCCTACAATGAGCAGTTCTTC
CASRGSPPSSYNEQFF
>TRBV7-2|TRBJ2-1|few|NA
TGTGCCAGCAGCCCTAACCCCAGCGGATCTTACAATGAGCAGTTCTTC
CASSPNPSGSYNEQFF
>TRBV11-2|TRBJ2-3|NA|NA
TGTGCCAGCAGCCGGAGGGAGGATACGCAGTATTTT
CASSRREDTQYF
>TRBV29-1|TRBJ1-1|few|NA
TGCAGCGTTGGTCCCCTGACAGGGAACACTGAAGCTTTCTTT
CSVGPLTGNTEAFF
>TRBV6-5|TRBJ2-3|few|TRBD1
TGTGCCAGCAGTTACAGACAGGGGGTAGATACGCAGTATTTT
CASSYRQGVDTQYF
>TRBV28|TRBJ2-2|NA|NA
TGTGCCAGCACCTCGCCCGGGACAAACACCGGGGAGCTGTTTTTT
CASTSPGTNTGELFF
>TRBV4-2|TRBJ2-3|few|TRBD2
TGTGCCAGCAGCCAAGATCTAGCGGGCACAGATACGCAGTATTTT
CASSQDLAGTDTQYF
>TRBV18|TRBJ2-1|NA|NA
TGTGCCAGCTCACCACAGCCGTCATTCTACAATGAGCAGTTCTTC
CASSPQPSFYNEQFF
>TRBV19|TRBJ1-1|few|NA
TGTGCCAGTAGTAATCGGGGGAGCACTGAAGCTTTCTTT
CASSNRGSTEAFF
>TRBV28|TRBJ2-7|NA|NA
TGTGCCAGCAGTTTTCCAGGGCGACCCTACGAGCAGTACTTC
CASSFPGRPYEQYF
>TRBV2|TRBJ2-1|few|TRBD2
TGTGCCAGCAGAGATAGCGGGGGGCAACACAATGAGCAGTTCTTC
CASRDSGGQHNEQFF